The sequence of this T cell receptor (beta chain) was determined in a study of T cells in Graves' hyperthyroidism and ophthalmopathy. Amplification of TCR beta CDR3 regions was performed using RNA transcripts as template. First-round RT-PCR with HTBI primers amplified the TCR CDR3 region. From the multiplex PCR reads, TCRdb called clonotypes with MiXCR, one entry per CDR3 protein. The data contain hundreds of thousands of distinct CDR3 sequences, 40% to 55% of them singletons. The length of the CDR3 is 17 residues. V was shortened by 6 bases and J by 8 bases, with 23 bases between the two germline ends. From germline, CDR1 is PRHDT and CDR2 FYEKMQ (reference sequence).

This TCR was recovered from an adult man with Graves' disease, either hyperthyroidism or ophthalmopathy (not recorded which). This chain uses TRBV13 with TRBJ1-6; D uncertain. Sequencing used peripheral blood or thyroid tissue (not recorded which). The DNA for the CDR3 is TGTGCCAGCAGTTACGGGCGGGATGGGGTGGAGGATTCACCCCTCCACTTT. Its protein product is CASSYGRDGVEDSPLHF.